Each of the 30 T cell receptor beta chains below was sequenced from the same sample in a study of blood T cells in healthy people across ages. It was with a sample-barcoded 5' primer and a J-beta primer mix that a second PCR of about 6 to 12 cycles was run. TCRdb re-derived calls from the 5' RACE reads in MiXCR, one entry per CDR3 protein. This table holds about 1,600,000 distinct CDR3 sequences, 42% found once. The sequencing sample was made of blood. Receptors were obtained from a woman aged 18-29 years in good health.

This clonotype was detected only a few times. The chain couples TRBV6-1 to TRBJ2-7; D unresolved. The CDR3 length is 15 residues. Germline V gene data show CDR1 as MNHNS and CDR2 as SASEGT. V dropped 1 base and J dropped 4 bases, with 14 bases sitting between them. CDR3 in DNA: TGTGCCAGCAGTGAAGGACGGGCCTTAGGGTACGAGCAGTACTTC. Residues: CASSEGRALGYEQYF.

In DNA form, the CDR3 reads TGTGCCAGCAGCCAAGATCTTGGCGGGTGGGAGACCCAGTACTTC. This sequence encodes CASSQDLGGWETQYF. This chain connects TRBV4-2 to TRBJ2-7; a possible D gene is TRBD2 (5 bases). The J call may be faulty, since TRBJ2-5 better matches the DNA end. The length of the CDR3 is 15 residues. Germline V lookup: CDR1 LGHNA, CDR2 YNFKEQ.

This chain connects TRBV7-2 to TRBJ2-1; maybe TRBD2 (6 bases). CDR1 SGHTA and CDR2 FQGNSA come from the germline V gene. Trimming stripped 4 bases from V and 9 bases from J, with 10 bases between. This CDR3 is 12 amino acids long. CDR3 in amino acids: CASSWDWGEQFF. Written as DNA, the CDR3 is TGTGCCAGCAGCTGGGACTGGGGTGAGCAGTTCTTC. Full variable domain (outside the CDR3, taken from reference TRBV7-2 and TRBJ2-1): GAGVSQSPSNKVTEKGKDVELRCDPISGHTALYWYRQSLGQGLEFLIYFQGNSAPDKSGLPSDRFSAERTGGSVSTLTIQRTQQEDSAVYLCASSWDWGEQFFGPGTRLTVL.

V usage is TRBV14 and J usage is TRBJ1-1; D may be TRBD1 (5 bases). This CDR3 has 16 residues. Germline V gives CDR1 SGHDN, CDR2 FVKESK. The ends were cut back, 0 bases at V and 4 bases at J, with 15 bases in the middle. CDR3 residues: CASSQEGRGMSTEAFF. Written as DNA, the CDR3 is TGTGCCAGCAGCCAAGAGGGGCGGGGGATGAGCACTGAAGCTTTCTTT.

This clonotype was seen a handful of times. CDR3 region: CAISESPAGSYNEQFF. DNA of the CDR3: TGTGCCATCAGTGAGTCGCCAGCGGGCTCCTACAATGAGCAGTTCTTC. The rearrangement links TRBV10-3 to TRBJ2-1; D is perhaps TRBD2 (6 bases). The CDR3 runs 16 residues. V was clipped by 0 bases and J by 0 bases, with 9 bases between them. CDR1 ENHRY and CDR2 SYGVKD come from the germline V gene.

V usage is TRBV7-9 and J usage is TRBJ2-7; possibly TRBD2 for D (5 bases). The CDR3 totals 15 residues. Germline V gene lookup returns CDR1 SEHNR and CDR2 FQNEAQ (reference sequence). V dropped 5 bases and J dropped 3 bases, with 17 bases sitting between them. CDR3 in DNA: TGTGCCAGCAGCCTAACCGGGGTCGCATTCTACGAGCAGTACTTC. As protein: CASSLTGVAFYEQYF.

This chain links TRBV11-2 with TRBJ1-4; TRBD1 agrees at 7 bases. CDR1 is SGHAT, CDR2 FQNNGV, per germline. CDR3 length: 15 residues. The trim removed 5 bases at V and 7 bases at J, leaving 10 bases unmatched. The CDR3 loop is CASSARQGGTEKLFF. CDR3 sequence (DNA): TGTGCCAGCAGCGCCCGACAGGGCGGTACTGAAAAACTGTTTTTT.

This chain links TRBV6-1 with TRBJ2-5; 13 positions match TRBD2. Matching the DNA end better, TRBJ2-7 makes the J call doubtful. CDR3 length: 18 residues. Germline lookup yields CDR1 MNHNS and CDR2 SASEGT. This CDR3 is CASRTTTSGGNLLYEQYF. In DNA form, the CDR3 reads TGTGCCAGCAGAACGACGACTAGCGGGGGGAATCTATTGTACGAGCAGTACTTC.

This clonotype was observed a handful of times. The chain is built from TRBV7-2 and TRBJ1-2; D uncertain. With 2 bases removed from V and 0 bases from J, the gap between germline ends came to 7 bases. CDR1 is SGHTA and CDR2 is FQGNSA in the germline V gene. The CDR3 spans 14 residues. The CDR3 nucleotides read TGTGCCAGCAGCTTACAGGATACTAACTATGGCTACACCTTC. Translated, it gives CASSLQDTNYGYTF.

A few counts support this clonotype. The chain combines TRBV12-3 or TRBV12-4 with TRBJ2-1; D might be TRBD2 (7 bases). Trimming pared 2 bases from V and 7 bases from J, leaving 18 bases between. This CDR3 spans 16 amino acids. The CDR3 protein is CASSLWGGGRGNEQFF. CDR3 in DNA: TGTGCCAGCAGTTTATGGGGGGGAGGTAGGGGGAATGAGCAGTTCTTC.

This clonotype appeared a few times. The CDR3 protein is CASSHTPDEKLFF. As DNA, the CDR3 is TGTGCCAGCAGCCACACACCGGATGAAAAACTGTTTTTT. This chain links TRBV6-5 with TRBJ1-4; D remains ambiguous. CDR1 and CDR2 (germline): MNHEY, SVGAGI. CDR3 size: 13 residues. V lost 6 bases and J 6 bases, leaving 11 bases between the germline ends.

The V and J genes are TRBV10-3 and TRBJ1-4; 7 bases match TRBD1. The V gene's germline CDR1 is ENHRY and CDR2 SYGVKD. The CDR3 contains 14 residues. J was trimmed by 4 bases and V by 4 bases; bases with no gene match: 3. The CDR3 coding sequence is TGTGCCATCAGTGGGGACAGAAGTAATGAAAAACTGTTTTTT. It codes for CAISGDRSNEKLFF.

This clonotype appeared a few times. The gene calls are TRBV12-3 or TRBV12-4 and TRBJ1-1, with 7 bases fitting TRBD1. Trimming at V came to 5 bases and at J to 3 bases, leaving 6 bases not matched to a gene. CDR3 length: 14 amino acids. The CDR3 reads CASSETTGYTEAFF. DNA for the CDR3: TGTGCCAGCAGTGAAACGACAGGGTACACTGAAGCTTTCTTT.

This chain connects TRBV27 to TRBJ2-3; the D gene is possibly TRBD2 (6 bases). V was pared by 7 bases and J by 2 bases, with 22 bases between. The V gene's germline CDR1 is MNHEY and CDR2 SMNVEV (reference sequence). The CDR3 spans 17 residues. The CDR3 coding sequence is TGTGCCAGCACCATTACGGCTGGGGGACTTGCCACAGATACGCAGTATTTT. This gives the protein CASTITAGGLATDTQYF.

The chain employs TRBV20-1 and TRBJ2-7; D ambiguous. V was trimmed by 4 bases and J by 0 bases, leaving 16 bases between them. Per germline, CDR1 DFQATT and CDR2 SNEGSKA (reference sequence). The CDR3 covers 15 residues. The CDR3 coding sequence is TGCAGTGCTACACCGTTGGGGATCTCCTCCTACGAGCAGTACTTC. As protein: CSATPLGISSYEQYF.

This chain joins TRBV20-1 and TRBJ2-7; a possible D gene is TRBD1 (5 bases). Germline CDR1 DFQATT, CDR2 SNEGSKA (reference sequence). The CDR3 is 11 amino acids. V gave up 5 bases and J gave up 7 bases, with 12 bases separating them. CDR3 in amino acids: CSASQPGEQYF. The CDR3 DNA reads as TGCAGTGCTTCCCAGCCAGGGGAGCAGTACTTC.

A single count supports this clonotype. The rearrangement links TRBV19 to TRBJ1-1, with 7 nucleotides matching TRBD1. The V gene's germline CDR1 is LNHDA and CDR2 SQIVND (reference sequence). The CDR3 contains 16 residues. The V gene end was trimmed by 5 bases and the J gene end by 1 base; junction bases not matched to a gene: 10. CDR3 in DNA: TGTGCCAGTAGTCCGGGACAGCCAGACCCGAACACTGAAGCTTTCTTT. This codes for CASSPGQPDPNTEAFF. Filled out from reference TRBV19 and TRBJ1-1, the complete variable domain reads DGGITQSPKYLFRKEGQNVTLSCEQNLNHDAMYWYRQDPGQGLRLIYYSQIVNDFQKGDIAEGYSVSREKKESFPLTVTSAQKNPTAFYLCASSPGQPDPNTEAFFGQGTRLTVV.

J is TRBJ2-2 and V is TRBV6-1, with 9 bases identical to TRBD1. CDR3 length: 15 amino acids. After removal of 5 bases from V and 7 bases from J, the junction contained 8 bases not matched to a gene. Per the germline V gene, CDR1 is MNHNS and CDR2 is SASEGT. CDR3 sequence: CASSKTGGTGGELFF. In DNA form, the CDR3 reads TGTGCCAGCAGTAAAACAGGGGGCACGGGCGGGGAGCTGTTTTTT.

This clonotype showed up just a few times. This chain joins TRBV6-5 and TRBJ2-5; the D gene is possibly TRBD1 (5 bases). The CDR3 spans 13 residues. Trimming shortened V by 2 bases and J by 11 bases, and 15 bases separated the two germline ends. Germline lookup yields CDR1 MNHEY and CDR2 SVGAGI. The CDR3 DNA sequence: TGTGCCAGCAGTTACGGCAGGGTGAATGAGCAGTACTTC. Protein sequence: CASSYGRVNEQYF.

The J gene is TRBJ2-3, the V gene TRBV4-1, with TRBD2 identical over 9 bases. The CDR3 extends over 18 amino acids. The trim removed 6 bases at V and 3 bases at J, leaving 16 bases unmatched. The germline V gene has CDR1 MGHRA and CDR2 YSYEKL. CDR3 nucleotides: TGCGCCAGCAGTCCAAGTTTATCGGGACTAGCAAGGACAGATACGCAGTATTTT. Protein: CASSPSLSGLARTDTQYF.

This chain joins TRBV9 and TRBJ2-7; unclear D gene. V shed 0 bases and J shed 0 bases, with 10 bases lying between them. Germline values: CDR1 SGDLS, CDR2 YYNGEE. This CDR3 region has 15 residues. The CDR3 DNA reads TGTGCCAGCAGCGTAGGACGGGCTAGCTCCTACGAGCAGTACTTC. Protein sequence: CASSVGRASSYEQYF.

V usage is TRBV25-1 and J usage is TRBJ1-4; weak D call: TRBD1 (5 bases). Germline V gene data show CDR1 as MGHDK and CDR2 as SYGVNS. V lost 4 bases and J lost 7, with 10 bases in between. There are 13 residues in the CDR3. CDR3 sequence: CASSGGSSEKLFF. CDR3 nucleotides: TGTGCCAGCAGTGGGGGGAGTAGTGAAAAACTGTTTTTT.

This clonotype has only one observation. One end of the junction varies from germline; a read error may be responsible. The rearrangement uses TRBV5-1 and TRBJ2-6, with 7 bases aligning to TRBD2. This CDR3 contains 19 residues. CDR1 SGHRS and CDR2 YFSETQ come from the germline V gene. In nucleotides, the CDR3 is TGCGCCAGCAGCTTGGCTGGGACTACCGAAAAATCTGGGGCCAACGTTCTGACTTTC. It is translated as CASSLAGTTEKSGANVLTF.

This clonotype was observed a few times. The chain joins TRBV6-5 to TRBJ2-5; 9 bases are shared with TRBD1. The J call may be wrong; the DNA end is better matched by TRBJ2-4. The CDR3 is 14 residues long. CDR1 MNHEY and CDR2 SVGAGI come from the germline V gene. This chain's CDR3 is CASSPGTGRDIQYF. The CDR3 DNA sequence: TGTGCCAGCAGTCCCGGGACAGGGAGAGACATTCAGTACTTC.

CDR3 in amino acids: CASSLSFHDREDQPQHF. CDR3 bases: TGTGCCAGCAGCTTGTCTTTTCACGACAGGGAAGATCAGCCCCAGCATTTT. The chain links TRBV5-6 to TRBJ1-5; 7 bases are shared with TRBD1. The germline V gene encodes CDR1 SGHDT and CDR2 YYEEEE. The junction had 12 bases not matched to a gene; V was cut back by 1 base and J by 5 bases. This CDR3 has 17 residues.

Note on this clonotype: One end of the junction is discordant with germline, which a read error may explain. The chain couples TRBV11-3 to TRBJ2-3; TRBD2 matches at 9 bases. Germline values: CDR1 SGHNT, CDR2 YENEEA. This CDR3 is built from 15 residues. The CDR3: CASSATGTSKDTQYF. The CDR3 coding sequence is TGTGCCAGCAGCGCCACCGGGACTAGCAAAGATACGCAGTATTTT.

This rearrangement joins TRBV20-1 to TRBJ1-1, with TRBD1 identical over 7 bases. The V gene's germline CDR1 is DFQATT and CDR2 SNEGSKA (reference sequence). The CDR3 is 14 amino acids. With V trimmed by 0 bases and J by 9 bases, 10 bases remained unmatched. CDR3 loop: CSARDPDRVAKAFF. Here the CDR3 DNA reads TGCAGTGCTAGAGATCCCGACAGGGTCGCGAAAGCTTTCTTT.

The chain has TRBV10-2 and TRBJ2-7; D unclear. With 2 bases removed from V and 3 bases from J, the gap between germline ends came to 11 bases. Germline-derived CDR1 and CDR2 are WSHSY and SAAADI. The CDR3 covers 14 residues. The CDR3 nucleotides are TGCGCCAGCAGTGAGGTGTTAGGCATCTACGAGCAGTACTTC. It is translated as CASSEVLGIYEQYF.

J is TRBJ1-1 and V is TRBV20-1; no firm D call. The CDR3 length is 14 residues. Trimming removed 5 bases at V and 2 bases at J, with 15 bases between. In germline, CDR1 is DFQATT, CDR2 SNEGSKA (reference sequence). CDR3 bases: TGCAGTGCTCACATTGGAGGAGCTAACACTGAAGCTTTCTTT. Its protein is CSAHIGGANTEAFF.

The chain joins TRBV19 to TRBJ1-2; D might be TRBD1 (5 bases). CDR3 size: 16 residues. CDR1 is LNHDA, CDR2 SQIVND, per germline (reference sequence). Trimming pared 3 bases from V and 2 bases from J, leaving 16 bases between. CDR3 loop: CASSIPPGRGNYGYTF. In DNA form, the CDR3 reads TGTGCCAGTAGTATCCCACCGGGCCGGGGGAACTATGGCTACACCTTC.